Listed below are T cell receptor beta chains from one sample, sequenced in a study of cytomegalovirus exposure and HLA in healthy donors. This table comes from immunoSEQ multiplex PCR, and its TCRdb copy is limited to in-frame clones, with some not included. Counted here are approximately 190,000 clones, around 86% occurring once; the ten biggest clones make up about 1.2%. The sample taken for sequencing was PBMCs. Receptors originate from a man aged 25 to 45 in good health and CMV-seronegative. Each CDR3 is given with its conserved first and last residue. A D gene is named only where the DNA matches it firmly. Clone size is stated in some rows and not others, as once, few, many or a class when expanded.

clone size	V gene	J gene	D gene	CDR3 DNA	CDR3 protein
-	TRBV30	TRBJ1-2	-	TGTGCCTGGAGTGCCGACAGTTTACAGGGCGGCTACACCTTC	CAWSADSLQGGYTF
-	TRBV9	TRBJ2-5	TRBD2	TGTGCCAGCAGCCTCCGGACTAGGGAAGAGACCCAGTACTTC	CASSLRTREETQYF
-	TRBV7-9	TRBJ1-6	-	TGTGCCAGCAGCTTTATACAGGGCGAGGGGAACTCACCCCTCCACTTT	CASSFIQGEGNSPLHF
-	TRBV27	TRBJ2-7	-	TGTGCCAGCAGTTTATCGGGGCCAAGCTCCTACGAGCAGTACTTC	CASSLSGPSSYEQYF
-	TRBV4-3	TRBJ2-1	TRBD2	TGCGCCAGCAGCTCGAGCGGGGGCTCCTACAATGAGCAGTTCTTC	CASSSSGGSYNEQFF
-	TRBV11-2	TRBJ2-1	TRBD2	TGTGCCAGCAGCTTCCTACTAGCGGGAGGCAATGAGCAGTTCTTC	CASSFLLAGGNEQFF
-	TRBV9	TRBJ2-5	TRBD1	TGTGCCAGCAGCCCCGGAGGAAAGGGGGCTTTAGCTGGGACCCAGTACTTC	CASSPGGKGALAGTQYF
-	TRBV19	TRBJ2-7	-	TGTGCCAGTAGCTCCTACGAGCAGTACTTC	CASSSYEQYF
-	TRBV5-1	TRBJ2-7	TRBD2	TGCGCCAGCAGCGCGGGACTAGCGGGGGTCTACGAGCAGTACTTC	CASSAGLAGVYEQYF
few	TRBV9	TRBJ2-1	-	TGTGCCAGCAGCGCCCCCGGGAGCTCCTACAATGAGCAGTTCTTC	CASSAPGSSYNEQFF
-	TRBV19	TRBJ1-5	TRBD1	TGTGCCAGTAGTATAGGAGCGGCGCAGGGGGGATATCCCCAGCATTTT	CASSIGAAQGGYPQHF
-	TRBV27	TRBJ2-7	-	TGTGCCAGGGACAGTTACGAGCAGTACTTC	CARDSYEQYF
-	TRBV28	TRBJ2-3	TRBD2	TGTGCCAGCAGCCCTACTAGCGGGGGGTGGGCTGGTACGCAGTATTTT	CASSPTSGGWAGTQYF
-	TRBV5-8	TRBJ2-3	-	TGTGCCAGCAGCCAGTTTGGGGGGGCGGGAGATACGCAGTATTTT	CASSQFGGAGDTQYF
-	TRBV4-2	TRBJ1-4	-	TGTGCCAGCAGCCAAGATAGGTCAGGAGGGGAAAAACTGTTTTTT	CASSQDRSGGEKLFF
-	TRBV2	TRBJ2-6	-	TGTGCCAGCAAGGTGACATCTGGGGCCAACGGCCTGACTTTC	CASKVTSGANGLTF
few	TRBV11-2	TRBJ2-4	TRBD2	TGTGCCAGCAGCGCCCTAGCGGGGGGGCCGGGACCAAACATTCAGTACTTC	CASSALAGGPGPNIQYF
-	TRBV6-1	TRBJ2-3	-	TGTGCCAGCAGTGATTGGGGGGTCACAGATACGCAGTATTTT	CASSDWGVTDTQYF
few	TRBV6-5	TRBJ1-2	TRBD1	TGTGCCAGCAGTTTCCCAGGGGGCTACGGGGGCTACACCTTC	CASSFPGGYGGYTF
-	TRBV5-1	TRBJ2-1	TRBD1	TGCGCCAGCAAACTGGGACAGGCGAATGAGCAGTTCTTC	CASKLGQANEQFF
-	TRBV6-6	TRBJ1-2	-	TGTGCCAGCAGTGAAACAGGGTGGGACACCTTC	CASSETGWDTF
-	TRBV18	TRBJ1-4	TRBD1	TGTGCCAGCTCGCTAAACGGACAGGGGGGAAGAGAAAAACTGTTTTTT	CASSLNGQGGREKLFF
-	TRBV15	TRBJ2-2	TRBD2	TGTGCCACCAGCAGAGATGGGCGGGGGGTGGACACCGGGGAGCTGTTTTTT	CATSRDGRGVDTGELFF
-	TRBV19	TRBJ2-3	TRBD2	TGTGCCAGTAAGAAGCGGGGGGCGGTAGATACGCAGTATTTT	CASKKRGAVDTQYF
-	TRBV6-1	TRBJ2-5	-	TGTGCCAGCAGTTCGCAGGTTCGAGAGACCCAGTACTTC	CASSSQVRETQYF
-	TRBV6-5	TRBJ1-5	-	TGTGCCAGCAGTAATTCGTTTTCCAGTGGGCCCCAGCATTTT	CASSNSFSSGPQHF
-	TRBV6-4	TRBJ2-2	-	TGTGCCAGCGCCGGGACACCTCAAGGCGGGGAGCTGTTTTTT	CASAGTPQGGELFF
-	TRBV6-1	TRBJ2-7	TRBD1	TGTGCCAGCCTCCGGGACAGTGCCTACGAGCAGTACTTC	CASLRDSAYEQYF
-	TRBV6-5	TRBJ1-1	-	TGTGCCAGCAGTTCCTCTAGGACGGATGGGAGGACTGAAGCTTTCTTT	CASSSSRTDGRTEAFF
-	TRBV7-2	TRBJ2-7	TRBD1	TGTGCCAGCAGCAGGGACAGGGGGCAGAACGAGCAGTACTTC	CASSRDRGQNEQYF
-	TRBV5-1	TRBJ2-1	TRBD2	TGCGCCAGCAGCCCAGCTAGCGGGAGGGCGGGTAATGAGCAGTTCTTC	CASSPASGRAGNEQFF
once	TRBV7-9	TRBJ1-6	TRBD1	TGTGCCAGCAGCCTACTATCGACAGGGAGAGGCTCACCCCTCCACTTT	CASSLLSTGRGSPLHF
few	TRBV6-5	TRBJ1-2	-	TGTGCCAGCAGTGAAGTCCAGGGCGGAGGCTACACCTTC	CASSEVQGGGYTF
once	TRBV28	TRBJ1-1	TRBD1	TGTGCCAGCAGTAAAGGGGGGACAGGGTTTCGAGCTTTCTTT	CASSKGGTGFRAFF
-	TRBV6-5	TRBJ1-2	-	TGTGCCAGCACCCGCGGGGGGGAGGGTGGCTACACCTTC	CASTRGGEGGYTF
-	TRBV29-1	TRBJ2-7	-	TGCAGCGTTGATCTAGGACTCGAGCAGTACTTC	CSVDLGLEQYF
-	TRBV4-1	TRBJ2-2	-	TGCGCCAGCAGCCAAACAGGGCGGACCGGGGAGCTGTTTTTT	CASSQTGRTGELFF
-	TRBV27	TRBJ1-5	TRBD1	TGTGCCAGCAGTCGACAGGGGGTTGGTCAGCCCCAGCATTTT	CASSRQGVGQPQHF
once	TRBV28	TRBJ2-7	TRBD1	TGTGCCACAGGACAGGGAGACGAGCAGTACTTC	CATGQGDEQYF
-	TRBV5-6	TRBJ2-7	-	TGTGCCAGCAGCTGGGGGGCTAGCGGACCGCTCTTC	CASSWGASGPLF
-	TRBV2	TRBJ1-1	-	TGTGCCAGCAGTGAACAACAGCATCCAAAAGAAGCTTTCTTT	CASSEQQHPKEAFF
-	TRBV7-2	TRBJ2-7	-	TGTGCCAGCAGCCCCGCCTCCGGGTCCTACGAGCAGTACTTC	CASSPASGSYEQYF
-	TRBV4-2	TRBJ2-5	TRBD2	TGTGCCAGCAGCCAACAGAGCCCAGCGGGGGGTCTTTACCAAGAGACCCAGTACTTC	CASSQQSPAGGLYQETQYF
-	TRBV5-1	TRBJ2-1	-	TGCGCCAGCAGCTTGGGCCAGGTCGCCTACAATGAGCAGTTCTTC	CASSLGQVAYNEQFF
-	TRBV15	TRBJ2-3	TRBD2	TGTGCCACCAGCAGAGATTTAATCGGGGGGATGCAGTATTTT	CATSRDLIGGMQYF
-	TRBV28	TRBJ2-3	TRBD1	TGTGCCAGCAGTTTATCAGGACAGGGCACAGATACGCAGTATTTT	CASSLSGQGTDTQYF
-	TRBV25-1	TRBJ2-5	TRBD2	TGTGCCAGCAGTGAAGCCGTAGCGGGGGGCCACCCTAGGGAGACCCAGTACTTC	CASSEAVAGGHPRETQYF
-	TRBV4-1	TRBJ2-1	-	TGCGCCAGCAGCCAAGCTCTACACAATGAGCAGTTCTTC	CASSQALHNEQFF
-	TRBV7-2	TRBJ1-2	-	TGTGCCAGCAGCCCCTTCCTCAACAGGGAGAGCTACACCTTC	CASSPFLNRESYTF
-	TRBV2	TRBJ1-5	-	TGTGCCAGGAGGAGGGGAGGGCAGCCCCAGCATTTT	CARRRGGQPQHF